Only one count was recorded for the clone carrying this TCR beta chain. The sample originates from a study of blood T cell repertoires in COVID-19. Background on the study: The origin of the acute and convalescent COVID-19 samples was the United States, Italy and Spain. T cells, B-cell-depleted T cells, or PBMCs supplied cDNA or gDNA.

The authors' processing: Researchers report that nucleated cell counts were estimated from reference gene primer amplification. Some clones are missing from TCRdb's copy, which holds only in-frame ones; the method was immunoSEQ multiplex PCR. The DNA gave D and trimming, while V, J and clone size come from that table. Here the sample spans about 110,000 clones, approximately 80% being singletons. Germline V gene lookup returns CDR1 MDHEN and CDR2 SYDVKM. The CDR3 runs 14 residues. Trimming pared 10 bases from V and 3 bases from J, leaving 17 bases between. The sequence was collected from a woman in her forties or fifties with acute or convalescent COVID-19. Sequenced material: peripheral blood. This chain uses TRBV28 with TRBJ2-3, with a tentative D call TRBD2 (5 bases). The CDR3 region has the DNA TGTGCCACGCACCGGGATTTAGGGACAGATACGCAGTATTTT. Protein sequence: CATHRDLGTDTQYF.